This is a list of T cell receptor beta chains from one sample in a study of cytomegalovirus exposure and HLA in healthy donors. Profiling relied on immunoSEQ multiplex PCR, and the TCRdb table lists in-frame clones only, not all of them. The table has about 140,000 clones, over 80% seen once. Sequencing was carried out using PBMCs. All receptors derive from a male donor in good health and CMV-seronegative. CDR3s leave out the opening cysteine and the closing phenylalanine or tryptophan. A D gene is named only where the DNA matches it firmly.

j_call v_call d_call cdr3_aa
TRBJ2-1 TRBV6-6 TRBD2 ASSYSSGGANEQF
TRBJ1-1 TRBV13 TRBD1 ASSTNRGAEAF
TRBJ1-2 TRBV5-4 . ASSSLELYGYT
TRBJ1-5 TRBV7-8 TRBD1 ASSPLGTGHQPQH
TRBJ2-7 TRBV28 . ASRLGLERQY
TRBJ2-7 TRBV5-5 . ASSLLSSALNEQY
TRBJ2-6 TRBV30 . AWSLLFSGANVLT
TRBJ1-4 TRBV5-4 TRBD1 ASSNRDRGPTNEKLF
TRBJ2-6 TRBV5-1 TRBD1 ASSLARGRQANVLT
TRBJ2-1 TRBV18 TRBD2 ASSWTSGGGSYNEQF
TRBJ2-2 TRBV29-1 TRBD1 SGGQGASNTGELF